Presented here are 17 T cell receptor beta chains from one specimen sequenced in a study of identical twins. Each CDR3 protein gets one entry after TCRdb re-called the 5' RACE reads with MiXCR. The table shows around 1.7 million distinct CDR3 sequences, with about 32% occurring only once. Source material: cord blood. The source of these receptors is a newborn girl in good health.

The chain has TRBV18 and TRBJ2-4; 7 bases fit TRBD2. The CDR3 is 15 amino acids. V shed 2 bases, J shed 2 bases, and the junction held 3 bases outside the gene matches. CDR1 is KGHSH, CDR2 LQKENI, per germline. CDR3 bases: TGTGCCAGCTCACCATTGCGGGAGTCCAAAAACATTCAGTACTTC. Translated: CASSPLRESKNIQYF.

Concerning this clonotype itself: Its ends do not fully match the called genes, so a read error is possible. The J gene is TRBJ2-5, the V gene TRBV4-1, with D tentatively TRBD1 (6 bases). The DNA matches TRBJ2-7 better at its end, which makes the J call doubtful. CDR3 length: 12 amino acids. Germline V gene sequence: CDR1 MGHRA, CDR2 YSYEKL. The CDR3 coding sequence is TGCGTCAGCAGCGGACAGTCGGGCGAGCAGTACTTC. Amino acids: CVSSGQSGEQYF.

V is TRBV12-3 or TRBV12-4 and J is TRBJ1-5, with D unresolved. Trimming removed 6 bases at V and 0 bases at J, with 9 bases between. The CDR3 runs to 14 residues. Here the CDR3 DNA reads TGTGCCAGCAGCCTCCACAATAGCAATCAGCCCCAGCATTTT. Protein product: CASSLHNSNQPQHF.

Only a few counts were recorded for this clonotype. This chain joins TRBV4-1 and TRBJ2-1; 15 bases fit TRBD2. The germline gives CDR1 MGHRA, CDR2 YSYEKL. The junction had 13 bases not matched to a gene; V was cut back by 1 base and J by 0 bases. The CDR3 runs 22 residues. CDR3 region: CASSQAPRWGLAGGLSYNEQFF. For the CDR3, the DNA is TGCGCCAGCAGCCAAGCCCCCAGATGGGGACTAGCGGGGGGACTCTCCTACAATGAGCAGTTCTTC.

This clonotype was observed a few times. The chain carries TRBV6-5 and TRBJ2-7, with D possibly matching TRBD2 (6 bases). The CDR3 runs to 16 residues. V shed 4 bases and J shed 0 bases, with 16 bases lying between them. Germline-derived CDR1 and CDR2 are MNHEY and SVGAGI. Here the CDR3 reads CASSFGGTLSSYEQYF. DNA of the CDR3: TGTGCCAGCAGTTTCGGGGGAACGCTGAGCTCCTACGAGCAGTACTTC.

This clonotype was detected a few times. The CDR3 spells CSASAGSTDTQYF. DNA for the CDR3: TGCAGTGCTAGTGCGGGTAGCACAGATACGCAGTATTTT. The rearrangement joins TRBV20-1 to TRBJ2-3, with D perhaps TRBD2 (5 bases). V shed 3 bases and J shed 0 bases, with 7 bases lying between them. The V gene's germline CDR1 is DFQATT and CDR2 SNEGSKA (reference sequence). The CDR3 has 13 residues.

This clonotype turned up a few times. This chain connects TRBV10-3 to TRBJ2-1, with TRBD2 matching over 12 bases. This CDR3 is built from 15 residues. Unmatched junction bases numbered 8, after V lost 6 bases and J lost 8 bases. CDR1 ENHRY and CDR2 SYGVKD come from the germline V gene. The CDR3 loop is CAIRPGTSGWDEQFF. CDR3 nucleotides: TGTGCCATCAGGCCAGGGACTAGCGGGTGGGATGAGCAGTTCTTC.

The chain joins TRBV7-9 to TRBJ2-3; tentatively, D is TRBD2 (6 bases). Germline lookup yields CDR1 SEHNR and CDR2 FQNEAQ (reference sequence). The CDR3 sequence is 17 residues long. The ends were cut back, 5 bases at V and 1 base at J, with 19 bases in the middle. This chain's CDR3 is CASSVWGSGGGTDTQYF. The CDR3 region has the DNA TGTGCCAGCAGCGTATGGGGTAGCGGAGGAGGCACAGATACGCAGTATTTT.

This clonotype came up a few times. The rearrangement uses TRBV25-1 and TRBJ2-5; D perhaps matches TRBD1 (5 bases). CDR3 size: 14 residues. Germline CDR1 MGHDK, CDR2 SYGVNS. CDR3 sequence (DNA): TGTGCGAAGCTTCAGGGCAGTTTTCCAGAGACCCAGTACTTC. Translation: CAKLQGSFPETQYF.

This clonotype was recorded a few times. The chain is built from TRBV9 and TRBJ1-6; no clear D. The length of the CDR3 is 14 residues. The ends were cut back, 4 bases at V and 7 bases at J, with 12 bases in the middle. CDR1 is SGDLS and CDR2 is YYNGEE in the germline V gene. The CDR3 protein is CASSPRRVNSPLHF. CDR3 nucleotide sequence: TGTGCCAGCAGCCCCCGGAGGGTCAATTCACCCCTCCACTTT.

As concerns this clonotype: A much more abundant neighbour one base away suggests this may be a read error. This chain joins TRBV20-1 and TRBJ2-5; 8 bases map to TRBD2. This CDR3 region has 12 residues. The junction had 11 bases not matched to a gene; V was cut back by 6 bases and J by 11 bases. Germline CDR1 DFQATT, CDR2 SNEGSKA (reference sequence). CDR3 in amino acids: CSAQTSVNEQYF. The CDR3 DNA reads TGCAGTGCGCAGACTAGCGTCAATGAGCAGTACTTC.

The chain couples TRBV10-3 to TRBJ1-2; 7 nucleotides line up with TRBD1. J was trimmed by 2 bases and V by 5 bases; bases with no gene match: 2. Germline V lookup: CDR1 ENHRY, CDR2 SYGVKD. The CDR3 consists of 13 residues. CDR3 sequence (DNA): TGTGCCATCAGTCCACAGGGGAACTATGGCTACACCTTC. Translation gives CAISPQGNYGYTF.

This clonotype was observed a handful of times. The chain employs TRBV6-2 or TRBV6-3 and TRBJ2-7; D uncertain. The CDR3 has 12 amino acids. V lost 6 bases and J 3 bases, leaving 9 bases between the germline ends. Germline CDR1 and CDR2: MNHEY and SVGEGT. CDR3 residues: CASRSGDYEQYF. CDR3 DNA sequence: TGTGCCAGCAGGTCAGGAGACTACGAGCAGTACTTC.

The gene calls are TRBV5-1 and TRBJ1-5; tentatively, D is TRBD1 (6 bases). CDR1 is SGHRS and CDR2 is YFSETQ in the germline V gene. V lost 1 base, J lost 6 bases, and 8 bases lay in between. The CDR3 totals 13 residues. The CDR3 here is CASSLQGTQPQHF. The CDR3 DNA is TGCGCCAGCAGCTTGCAGGGGACTCAGCCCCAGCATTTT.

The chain recombines TRBV20-1 with TRBJ2-7, with D perhaps TRBD1 (6 bases). Germline CDR1 is DFQATT and CDR2 is SNEGSKA (reference sequence). Trimming left V 6 bases short and J 0 bases short, with 9 bases between. This CDR3 comprises 12 residues. This chain's CDR3 is CSAEGDSYEQYF. DNA of the CDR3: TGCAGTGCAGAGGGGGACTCCTACGAGCAGTACTTC.

This clonotype was seen only a few times. This sequence joins TRBV20-1 and TRBJ2-7, with 8 bases fitting TRBD1. Per germline, CDR1 DFQATT and CDR2 SNEGSKA (reference sequence). The CDR3 covers 14 residues. After removal of 3 bases from V and 0 bases from J, the junction contained 4 bases not matched to a gene. The CDR3 bases are TGCAGTGCTAGGGGACAGGCTCTCTCCTACGAGCAGTACTTC. Translated: CSARGQALSYEQYF.

The chain employs TRBV6-5 and TRBJ1-5; D gene ambiguous. CDR1 MNHEY and CDR2 SVGAGI come from the germline V gene. With 2 bases removed from V and 2 bases from J, the gap between germline ends came to 10 bases. This CDR3 contains 15 residues. The CDR3 DNA reads TGTGCCAGCAGTTACAAGTGGGGTGGCAATCAGCCCCAGCATTTT. Protein sequence: CASSYKWGGNQPQHF.